Listed below are T cell receptor beta chains from one sample, sequenced in a study of blood T cell repertoires in COVID-19. Generated by immunoSEQ multiplex PCR, the TCRdb table keeps only in-frame clones and is missing some. The sample has about 310,000 clones; approximately 87% are singletons. Sequenced: peripheral blood. All receptors come from a woman aged 45-65 years who had recovered from COVID-19. Each CDR3 is given with its conserved first and last residue. A D gene is named only where the DNA matches it firmly. Size is omitted from some rows. Given values are once, few, many or a class for expanded clones.

j_call cdr3_length clone_size v_call d_call cdr3_nt cdr3_aa
TRBJ1-2 16 NA TRBV15 NA TGTGCCACCAGCAGGGACTCGAGGACGTCTAACTATGGCTACACCTTC CATSRDSRTSNYGYTF
TRBJ2-5 15 NA TRBV6-5 NA TGTGCCAGCAGGCTCTGGGGGGACTTGGGGGAGACCCAGTACTTC CASRLWGDLGETQYF
TRBJ1-4 16 NA TRBV18 TRBD1 TGTGCCAGCTCACCGGTGACAGGGAGAACTAATGAAAAACTGTTTTTT CASSPVTGRTNEKLFF
TRBJ2-3 14 NA TRBV2 TRBD1 TGTGCCAGCAGTGCGGACAGGGGGGCAGATACGCAGTATTTT CASSADRGADTQYF
TRBJ1-1 16 NA TRBV28 TRBD1 TGTGCCAGCAGCCCAAACCCGGGACAGGTAAACGCTGAAGCTTTCTTT CASSPNPGQVNAEAFF
TRBJ2-4 17 NA TRBV19 NA TGTGCCAGTAGTATTTGGCGGCAATTCGGGGCCAAAAACATTCAGTACTTC CASSIWRQFGAKNIQYF
TRBJ1-5 14 once TRBV18 TRBD1 TGTGCCAGCTCACCGGACAGGGTGAATCAGCCCCAGCATTTT CASSPDRVNQPQHF
TRBJ2-7 14 NA TRBV9 NA TGTGCCAGCAGCCCTCAGACAGAAACCTACGAGCAGTACTTC CASSPQTETYEQYF
TRBJ1-4 15 NA TRBV18 NA TGTGCCAGCTCACCCCGGCGACAGTCTAATGAAAAACTGTTTTTT CASSPRRQSNEKLFF
TRBJ2-1 16 NA TRBV7-9 TRBD2 TGTGCCAGCAGCTTAGGAGCCGGGGGGGTCTACAATGAGCAGTTCTTC CASSLGAGGVYNEQFF
TRBJ2-2 16 NA TRBV10-3 TRBD2 TGTGCCATCACGGGACTAGCGGGAGGGGACACCGGGGAGCTGTTTTTT CAITGLAGGDTGELFF
TRBJ2-7 15 few TRBV4-1 TRBD2 TGCGCCAGCAGCCAACTACTAGCGGGGGGCTACGAGCAGTACTTC CASSQLLAGGYEQYF
TRBJ1-4 14 NA TRBV7-9 NA TGTGCCAGCAGCTTAGGACAGCTAAATGAAAAACTGTTTTTT CASSLGQLNEKLFF
TRBJ2-5 14 NA TRBV18 TRBD1 TGTGCCAGCTCACCGTGGACAGGGGAAGAGACCCAGTACTTC CASSPWTGEETQYF
TRBJ2-7 12 NA TRBV7-2 NA TGTGCCAGCAGCTTCTCGGGATACGAGCAGTACTTC CASSFSGYEQYF
TRBJ1-1 13 once TRBV6-5 NA TGTGCCAGCACGCGGGGGGTGAACACTGAAGCTTTCTTT CASTRGVNTEAFF
TRBJ2-2 17 NA TRBV6-2/TRBV6-3 NA TGTGCCAGCAGTTACTCTTCGCCCCTCGAGGGGGCCGGGGAGCTGTTTTTT CASSYSSPLEGAGELFF
TRBJ1-1 13 NA TRBV5-5 NA TGTGCCAGCAGCTTGGCCGAGCAGGGGAAAGCTTTCTTT CASSLAEQGKAFF
TRBJ1-2 15 once TRBV6-5 NA TGTGCCAGCTACCCGCCGGGGGGAATCAACTATGGCTACACCTTC CASYPPGGINYGYTF
TRBJ1-1 14 NA TRBV4-1 NA TGCGCCAGCAGCCAAGTTGGGGCGTTTCCTGAAGCTTTCTTT CASSQVGAFPEAFF
TRBJ2-7 14 NA TRBV19 TRBD1 TGTGCCAGTCAGCTGGGACAGGGTTCCTACGAGCAGTACTTC CASQLGQGSYEQYF
TRBJ2-7 12 NA TRBV19 NA TGTGCCAGGGGGGACAACACCTACGAGCAGTACTTC CARGDNTYEQYF
TRBJ2-6 21 NA TRBV4-1 NA TGCACCAGCAGCCAAGATATGTTACCTGGAGGGTTAGCCTCTGGGGCCAACGTCCTGACTTTC CTSSQDMLPGGLASGANVLTF
TRBJ1-5 15 NA TRBV5-5 TRBD1 TGTGCCAGCAGCCCGAGGACAGGGCTCTCTCAGCCCCAGCATTTT CASSPRTGLSQPQHF
TRBJ2-7 14 NA TRBV7-2 TRBD2 TGTGCCAGCAGCTCCACGGGAGCGGGGGCGGGTCAGTACTTC CASSSTGAGAGQYF
TRBJ2-7 13 once TRBV7-2 NA TGTGCCAGCAGCCCCACCAGACCGGGGGAGCAGTACTTC CASSPTRPGEQYF
TRBJ1-1 13 NA TRBV29-1 TRBD1 TGCAGCCTCCATACAGGGGGAGGCACTGAAGCTTTCTTT CSLHTGGGTEAFF
TRBJ2-1 16 NA TRBV6-2/TRBV6-3 TRBD2 TGTGCCAGCAGTGACCTTAGCGGGGCGACCTACAATGAGCAGTTCTTC CASSDLSGATYNEQFF
TRBJ1-4 16 NA TRBV6-6 NA TGTGCCAGCAGTTACTCGGGGGGGGCAACTAATGAAAAACTGTTTTTT CASSYSGGATNEKLFF
TRBJ2-6 14 NA TRBV20-1 NA TGCAGTGCTAGTAGGGGAACCGGGGCCAACGTCCTGACTTTC CSASRGTGANVLTF
TRBJ1-3 15 NA TRBV27 TRBD1 TGTGCCAGCAGCAGACAGGGCATCTCTGGAAACACCATATATTTT CASSRQGISGNTIYF
TRBJ2-2 16 NA TRBV16 TRBD1 TGTGCCAGCAGCCAATTCGGACAGGCTAACACCGGGGAGCTGTTTTTT CASSQFGQANTGELFF
TRBJ2-1 15 NA TRBV7-8 TRBD2 TGTGCCAGCAGCTTAAATAGCGGGAAGGGGGTTGAGCAGTTCTTC CASSLNSGKGVEQFF
TRBJ1-5 17 NA TRBV6-2/TRBV6-3 TRBD1 TGTGCCAGCAGCCTCCAGCCGGGACAGGGGGACAATCAGCCCCAGCATTTT CASSLQPGQGDNQPQHF
TRBJ2-7 15 NA TRBV4-3 TRBD1 TGCGCCAGCAGCCAAGATACACAGGGGGCCTACGAGCAGTACTTC CASSQDTQGAYEQYF
TRBJ2-1 18 NA TRBV7-9 TRBD2 TGTGCCAGCAGCTTACCTAAACTAGCGGGAGTTTCCTACAATGAGCAGTTCTTC CASSLPKLAGVSYNEQFF
TRBJ2-7 16 NA TRBV7-9 TRBD2 TGTGCCAGCAGCCGAGTACTTGCGGGAGTTGCCTACGAGCAGTACTTC CASSRVLAGVAYEQYF
TRBJ2-5 16 NA TRBV15 TRBD1 TGTGCCACCAGCTCTCGGACAGGGATTGGAGGAGAGACCCAGTACTTC CATSSRTGIGGETQYF
TRBJ1-2 15 NA TRBV6-5 NA TGTGCCAGCAGTTACTCTGGCAGGGCTAACTATGGCTACACCTTC CASSYSGRANYGYTF
TRBJ2-2 15 NA TRBV2 NA TGTGCCAGCAGTGGTTCGACAGCGAACACCGGGGAGCTGTTTTTT CASSGSTANTGELFF
TRBJ2-7 15 once TRBV25-1 TRBD1 TGTGCCAGCAGTGAATGGACAGGGGGCACGGGAGAGCAGTACTTC CASSEWTGGTGEQYF
TRBJ1-5 15 NA TRBV2 NA TGTGCCAGCAGTACTCCCATAGCGGACTTGGGGGCCCAGCATTTT CASSTPIADLGAQHF
TRBJ2-3 17 NA TRBV5-1 TRBD2 TGCGCCAGCAGCTTGACAGGGACTAGCGGTAGCACAGATACGCAGTATTTT CASSLTGTSGSTDTQYF
TRBJ2-6 16 NA TRBV5-4 TRBD1 TGTGCCAGCAGCTGGGACAGAACCTCTGGGGCCAACGTCCTGACTTTC CASSWDRTSGANVLTF
TRBJ1-1 15 NA TRBV7-2 NA TGTGCCAGCAGCTTAGCGCCGACACAGCCCACTGAAGCTTTCTTT CASSLAPTQPTEAFF
TRBJ2-7 16 NA TRBV3-1/TRBV3-2 TRBD1 TGTGCCAGCAGCCAAGCTGTGTCAGGGGGAACCTACGAGCAGTACTTC CASSQAVSGGTYEQYF
TRBJ2-3 15 once TRBV7-3 NA TGTGCCAGCAGCTTAGCCGGGAGTAGTGCAGATACGCAGTATTTT CASSLAGSSADTQYF
TRBJ1-4 15 NA TRBV19 NA TGTGCCAGTAGTGGGCGCAGGGGCCTGGACGAAAAACTGTTTTTT CASSGRRGLDEKLFF
TRBJ2-7 15 NA TRBV7-2 TRBD2 TGTGCCAGCAGCTTAGATGGGACTAGAGCCTACGAGCAGTACTTC CASSLDGTRAYEQYF
TRBJ1-2 15 NA TRBV19 NA TGTGCCAGTAGTATAGACCGGGAACGCAACTATGGCTACACCTTC CASSIDRERNYGYTF
TRBJ1-1 15 NA TRBV5-1 NA TGCGCCAGCAGCTCTCAAGCAAGAAGTTACACTGAAGCTTTCTTT CASSSQARSYTEAFF
TRBJ2-3 14 NA TRBV5-1 NA TGCGCCAGCAGCTTGGAGGGGAGGACAGATACGCAGTATTTT CASSLEGRTDTQYF
TRBJ1-1 14 NA TRBV7-8 NA TGTGCCAGCAGCTATGGGAGGGTGAACACTGAAGCTTTCTTT CASSYGRVNTEAFF
TRBJ2-3 15 NA TRBV9 TRBD1 TGTGCCAGCAGCGTAGGCAGGGGGCACACAGATACGCAGTATTTT CASSVGRGHTDTQYF
TRBJ2-3 18 NA TRBV18 TRBD2 TGTGCCAGCTCACCGCTAGAACTAGCGGAGGTTCCCACAGATACGCAGTATTTT CASSPLELAEVPTDTQYF
TRBJ2-2 14 NA TRBV2 TRBD2 TGTGCCACCGGAGGGGACTATAGAGCCGGGGAGCTGTTTTTT CATGGDYRAGELFF